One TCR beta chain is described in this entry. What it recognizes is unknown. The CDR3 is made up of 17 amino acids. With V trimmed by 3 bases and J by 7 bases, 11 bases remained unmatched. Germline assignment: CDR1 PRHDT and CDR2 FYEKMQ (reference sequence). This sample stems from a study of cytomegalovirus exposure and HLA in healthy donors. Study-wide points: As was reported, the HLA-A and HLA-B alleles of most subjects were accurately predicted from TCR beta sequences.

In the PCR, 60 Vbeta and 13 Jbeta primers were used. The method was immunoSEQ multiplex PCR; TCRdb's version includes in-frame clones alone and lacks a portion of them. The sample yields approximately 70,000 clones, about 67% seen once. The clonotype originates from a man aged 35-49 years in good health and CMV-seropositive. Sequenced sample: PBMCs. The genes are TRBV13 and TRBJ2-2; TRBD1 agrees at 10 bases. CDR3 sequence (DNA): TGTGCCAGCAGCTTCTCGCCGGGACAGGGGACCATCGGGGAGCTGTTTTTT. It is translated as CASSFSPGQGTIGELFF.